This TCR beta chain stems from a study of blood T cell repertoires in COVID-19. Turning to the study itself: Acute-phase and convalescent COVID-19 samples originated in the United States, Italy and Spain. The cDNA or gDNA used as material had been derived from T cells, B-cell-depleted T cells, or PBMCs.

Germline lookup yields CDR1 SGHAT and CDR2 FQNNGV. The CDR3 loop spans 11 amino acids. With 5 bases removed from V and 8 bases from J, the gap between germline ends came to 9 bases. How the authors handled the data: Amplifying reference gene primers gave estimates of nucleated cell counts. Data came from immunoSEQ multiplex PCR; TCRdb stores just in-frame clones and leaves some out. Clone size and the V and J calls come from that table; the DNA yielded D and trimming. The table records 110,000 or so clones, around 83% of them present only once. Only one count was recorded for this clone. This chain connects TRBV11-2 to TRBJ1-1, with TRBD1 as a possible D gene (6 bases). Input material: peripheral blood. This clonotype originated in a man aged 35-49 years with acute or convalescent COVID-19. The CDR3 reads CASSPGTEAFF. CDR3 nucleotide sequence: TGTGCCAGCAGCCCAGGGACAGAAGCTTTCTTT.